This TCR beta chain was documented in a study of memory CD4+ T cells and cytomegalovirus serostatus. The assay was immunoSEQ multiplex PCR, and TCRdb's table has in-frame clones only and misses some. The table records 27,000 or so clones, around 72% of them present only once. Trimming took off 1 base at V and 0 bases at J, with 5 bases between the two ends. CDR3 size: 13 residues. Per germline, CDR1 SGHRS and CDR2 YFSETQ. Single viable CD3+CD4+CD8-CD45RO+ cells were sorted as the memory CD4+ T cells. This clone was seen a few times. The specimen was memory CD4+ T cells from blood. The TCR originated in an adult in good health and CMV-seronegative. The gene calls are TRBV5-1 and TRBJ2-7; no clear D. In DNA, the CDR3 is TGCGCCAGCAGCTTGAGCGTCTCCTACGAGCAGTACTTC. Protein: CASSLSVSYEQYF.